The source of this T cell receptor (beta chain) is a study of blood T cell repertoires in COVID-19. Study information: Samples representing acute and convalescent COVID-19 were sourced from the United States, Italy and Spain. Sample material is recorded as cDNA or gDNA derived from T cells, B-cell-depleted T cells, or PBMCs.

Per the study methods: Reference gene primer amplification yielded estimated nucleated cell counts. Measured with immunoSEQ multiplex PCR; TCRdb has only the in-frame clones, and not every one. V and J calls and clone size come straight from that table; D and trimming were deduced from the DNA. The table lists over 150,000 clones, 75% to 90% of them singletons, with roughly a tenth in the top ten. This CDR3 is built from 13 residues. V lost 3 bases and J 7 bases, leaving 12 bases between the germline ends. The receptor was derived from a woman of 80 years or more with active or convalescent COVID-19. The specimen sequenced was peripheral blood. The chain combines TRBV12-3 or TRBV12-4 with TRBJ1-2; TRBD1 might be the D (5 bases). The CDR3 loop reads CASSLGRAVGYTF. The CDR3 bases are TGTGCCAGCAGTTTGGGCAGGGCAGTTGGCTACACCTTC.